This T cell receptor (beta chain) was recovered during a study of cytomegalovirus exposure and HLA in healthy donors. Study-wide results and caveats: Rare TCR sequences dominated, though some public TCRs recurred in many donors. Clusters of TCRs from the first cohort tended to co-occur in the 100 to 150 validation repertoires (as a later analysis found). TCR beta chains numbering approximately 150 were designated cytomegalovirus-associated.

A remark on this clone: Its antigen is not known.

Trimming removed 2 bases at V and 6 bases at J, with 11 bases between. In germline, CDR1 is SGHTA, CDR2 FQGNSA. This CDR3 spans 13 amino acids. The method was immunoSEQ multiplex PCR; TCRdb's version includes in-frame clones alone and lacks a portion of them. Here the sample spans fewer than 130,000 clones, over 75% being singletons. This clonotype was sampled from a woman between 25 and 40 years old in good health and CMV-seropositive. This chain connects TRBV7-2 to TRBJ2-7, with D perhaps matching TRBD2 (6 bases). Source material: PBMCs. The CDR3 DNA reads as TGTGCCAGCAGCTTAACTAGCCAGTCCGAGCAGTACTTC. It yields the protein CASSLTSQSEQYF.